This T cell receptor (beta chain) was recovered during a study of blood T cell repertoires in COVID-19. As for the study in general: Nucleic acid was either cDNA or gDNA, and it came from T cells, B-cell-depleted T cells, or PBMCs.

Authors' processing steps: Amplifying reference gene primers gave estimates of nucleated cell counts. Clones were read by immunoSEQ multiplex PCR, and TCRdb kept only the in-frame ones, dropping some. V and J calls and clone size are as listed in that table; D and trimming were resolved from the DNA. The sample has 150,000 to 200,000 clones; roughly 80% are singletons. Seattle participants joined during active infection and were tracked over time. CDR3 length: 14 residues. J lost 1 base, V lost 5 bases, and 3 bases had no gene match. The germline gives CDR1 SGHAT, CDR2 FQNNGV. The sequence came from a woman between 65 and 79 years old with COVID-19, enrolled during active disease. The chain employs TRBV11-2 and TRBJ1-2, with 8 nucleotides matching TRBD1. Sequencing was carried out using peripheral blood. The CDR3 DNA reads TGTGCCAGCAGCCGGGACAGGAGTAACTATGGCTACACCTTC. As protein: CASSRDRSNYGYTF.